Listed here are 9 T cell receptor beta chains from one sample, sequenced in a study of Ad26.COV2.S vaccination and SARS-CoV-2 variants. Indicated treatment: around 19 received Ad26.COV2.S at low or high dose, single or two shots; about five received placebo; per-sample allocation not given. The samples date from day 63 after the first vaccine or placebo injection. TCRdb's table, derived via immunoSEQ multiplex PCR, lists solely in-frame clones and lacks some. Of about 460,000 clones detected, roughly nine tenths appear once; the ten largest clones hold 1.7%. Sequenced here: peripheral blood, sampled in a trial of Ad26.COV2.S vaccine versus placebo. The source is a person between 18 and 65 years old who received the Ad26.COV2.S COVID-19 vaccine or a placebo.

V gene TRBV30 combines with J gene TRBJ2-1, with D possibly being TRBD2 (6 bases). Trimming cost V 0 bases and J 8 bases, with 11 bases left between them. This CDR3 is 13 amino acids long. Germline lookup yields CDR1 GTSNPN and CDR2 SVGIG (reference sequence). Here the CDR3 DNA reads TGTGCCTGGAGTGTAATAGGGACTTATGAGCAGTTCTTC. Translation gives CAWSVIGTYEQFF.

The CDR3 bases are TGTGCCAGCAGCGTCGTGGCTAGCGGTAACAATGAGCAGTTCTTC. It codes for CASSVVASGNNEQFF. The chain is built from TRBV9 and TRBJ2-1, with 7 bases matching TRBD2. Germline V gives CDR1 SGDLS, CDR2 YYNGEE. Trimming removed 2 bases from V and 5 bases from J; junction bases left unmatched: 7. This CDR3 region has 15 residues.

V is TRBV28 and J is TRBJ1-5, with 9 bases fitting TRBD1. The length of the CDR3 is 17 residues. V was pared by 2 bases and J by 1 base, with 6 bases of the junction left unmatched. CDR1 and CDR2 (germline): MDHEN, SYDVKM. CDR3 sequence (DNA): TGTGCCAGCAGTTTAAACAGGGGGCAACGGAGCAATCAGCCCCAGCATTTT. This encodes CASSLNRGQRSNQPQHF.

The V gene is TRBV3-1 (or the pseudogene TRBV3-2), the J gene TRBJ2-2, with 11 bases lining up with TRBD2. With 0 bases clipped from V and 6 bases from J, the junction kept 9 bases outside the gene matches. The CDR3 consists of 18 residues. CDR1 and CDR2 (germline): LGHDT, YNNKEL (reference sequence). CDR3 nucleotide sequence: TGTGCCAGCAGCCAAGAGTGTAGCGGGGGGGATATTCCCGGGGAGCTGTTTTTT. Translation: CASSQECSGGDIPGELFF.

V and J are TRBV28 and TRBJ1-1, with D maybe TRBD1 (6 bases). Trimming left V 6 bases short and J 4 bases short, with 15 bases between. CDR3 size: 14 residues. CDR1 is MDHEN, CDR2 SYDVKM, per germline. The CDR3 region is CASSFTGSRTEAFF. In nucleotides, the CDR3 is TGTGCCAGCAGCTTTACAGGGAGCCGCACTGAAGCTTTCTTT.

CDR3 nucleotide sequence: TGTGCCTGGAGCGCCAGACGACCTGGGGCCAACGTCCTGACTTTC. The encoded protein is CAWSARRPGANVLTF. The chain carries TRBV30 and TRBJ2-6; D gene ambiguous. Trimming cost V 3 bases and J 2 bases, with 11 bases left between them. This CDR3 has 15 amino acids. CDR1 is GTSNPN, CDR2 SVGIG, per germline (reference sequence).

The chain employs TRBV25-1 and TRBJ2-7, with a possible D match to TRBD1 (6 bases). This CDR3 contains 14 residues. Trimming cost V 4 bases and J 3 bases, with 13 bases left between them. The germline CDR1 and CDR2 sequences are MGHDK and SYGVNS. The CDR3 is CASSATGLIYEQYF. CDR3 coding DNA: TGTGCCAGCAGTGCAACAGGGCTTATCTACGAGCAGTACTTC.

The rearrangement joins TRBV27 to TRBJ2-7; 9 bases match TRBD2. CDR3 length: 19 residues. CDR1 and CDR2 from the germline V gene are MNHEY and SMNVEV (reference sequence). Trimming at V came to 4 bases and at J to 4 bases, leaving 20 bases not matched to a gene. CDR3 nucleotide sequence: TGTGCCAGCAGTTCGGCGCATAATCCCCAACTAGCGGGCCTTTACGAGCAGTACTTC. Its protein is CASSSAHNPQLAGLYEQYF.

In nucleotides, the CDR3 is TGTGCCTGGGGTACCGGGACTAGCGGAAACATTCAGTACTTC. This gives the protein CAWGTGTSGNIQYF. J is TRBJ2-4 and V is TRBV30; the match to TRBD2 covers 11 bases. Germline V gene lookup returns CDR1 GTSNPN and CDR2 SVGIG (reference sequence). The CDR3 is 14 residues long. The ends lost 5 bases at V and 6 bases at J; junction bases unmatched: 6.